The 12 T cell receptor beta chains below come from one sample, sequenced in a study of cytomegalovirus exposure and HLA in healthy donors. The PCR used 60 Vbeta and 13 Jbeta primers. Sequencing was performed with immunoSEQ multiplex PCR; in TCRdb, only in-frame clones are kept and a portion is missing. The data show roughly 120,000 clones, and the top ten clones hold roughly 1%. Material: PBMCs. The source of these receptors is a man aged 18 to 30 in good health and CMV-seronegative.

The rearrangement joins TRBV30 to TRBJ2-3, with 7 bases matching TRBD2. Germline V gene sequence: CDR1 GTSNPN, CDR2 SVGIG (reference sequence). The CDR3 extends over 12 amino acids. The J segment lost 7 bases and the V segment lost 4 bases, leaving 5 bases of the junction unmatched. CDR3 DNA sequence: TGTGCCTGGAATAAAGCGGGACATACGCAGTATTTT. Its translation: CAWNKAGHTQYF.

The chain links TRBV7-3 to TRBJ1-6; possible D gene TRBD1, 5 bases. Germline V lookup: CDR1 SGHTA, CDR2 FQGTGA. Trimming cost V 3 bases and J 7 bases, with 7 bases left between them. The CDR3 runs to 13 residues. The CDR3 region is CASSLAGNSPLHF. The CDR3 region has the DNA TGTGCCAGCAGCTTGGCAGGGAATTCACCCCTCCACTTT.

In regard to this clone: A read error may produce the germline difference seen at one junction end. V is TRBV9 and J is TRBJ1-6, with 8 bases lining up with TRBD1. Germline-derived CDR1 and CDR2 are SGDLS and YYNGEE. The CDR3 runs 13 residues. CDR3 loop: CAGSIQGDSPLHF. The DNA of the CDR3 is TGTGCCGGCAGCATACAGGGGGACTCACCCCTCCACTTT.

V and J are TRBV11-2 and TRBJ2-1; TRBD2 matches 10 bases. The V segment lost 5 bases and the J segment 5 bases; nucleotides outside the gene matches: 6. CDR1 is SGHAT, CDR2 FQNNGV, per germline. The CDR3 has 15 residues. The CDR3 DNA sequence: TGTGCCAGCAGCCCTAGCGGGAGTTCCGACAATGAGCAGTTCTTC. Translation: CASSPSGSSDNEQFF.

V is TRBV5-6 and J is TRBJ2-3, with D possibly matching TRBD1 (5 bases). This CDR3 spans 15 amino acids. Germline lookup yields CDR1 SGHDT and CDR2 YYEEEE. The ends were cut back, 0 bases at V and 0 bases at J, with 8 bases in the middle. This CDR3 reads CASSLAGMSTDTQYF. The CDR3 DNA reads as TGTGCCAGCAGCTTGGCAGGGATGAGCACAGATACGCAGTATTTT.

This chain uses TRBV23-1 with TRBJ1-4, with D perhaps matching TRBD1 (5 bases). TRBV23-1 is identified as an open reading frame with a role that is uncertain. This CDR3 region has 15 residues. The V end was cut by 3 bases, the J end by 7 bases, with 15 bases between. The CDR3 DNA sequence: TGCGCCAGCAGTCAGTATAGGACCGGGGGTGAAAAACTGTTTTTT. The encoded protein is CASSQYRTGGEKLFF.

V usage is TRBV27 and J usage is TRBJ1-4, with a weak D call TRBD1 (5 bases). V was cut by 6 bases and J by 3 bases, with 14 bases left in between. The CDR3 runs to 15 residues. CDR1 and CDR2 from the germline V gene are MNHEY and SMNVEV (reference sequence). CDR3 amino acids: CASSDSLIPNEKLFF. The DNA for the CDR3 is TGTGCCAGCAGCGACAGCCTGATCCCTAATGAAAAACTGTTTTTT.

The gene calls are TRBV16 and TRBJ2-7; D is perhaps TRBD1 (5 bases). V was shortened by 4 bases and J by 2 bases, with 9 bases between the two germline ends. This CDR3 is 13 amino acids long. The germline V gene has CDR1 KGHSY and CDR2 FQNENV. The CDR3 here is CASSPDTTYEQYF. CDR3 coding DNA: TGTGCCAGCAGCCCGGACACTACCTACGAGCAGTACTTC.

The V gene is TRBV18, the J gene TRBJ2-1; 12 bases map to TRBD2. This CDR3 has 15 residues. Germline V gene sequence: CDR1 KGHSH, CDR2 LQKENI. Losses at the gene ends were 5 bases for V and 7 bases for J; bases not matched to a gene: 6. In DNA form, the CDR3 reads TGTGCCAGCTCAGCTAGCGGGGGGGCCAGGAATGAGCAGTTCTTC. The encoded protein is CASSASGGARNEQFF.

The chain carries TRBV7-2 and TRBJ2-1; 8 positions agree with TRBD2. V lost 1 base, J lost 2 bases, and 7 bases stayed unmatched. Germline V CDR1 and CDR2: SGHTA, FQGNSA. This CDR3 comprises 17 residues. The CDR3 nucleotides are TGTGCCAGCAGCTTAGGGGGTGTAGCGGGACCCTACAATGAGCAGTTCTTC. It specifies CASSLGGVAGPYNEQFF.

The chain couples TRBV6-1 to TRBJ2-3; 12 bases align to TRBD2. Trimming took 3 bases from V and 2 from J; bases not matched to a gene: 12. The CDR3 spans 19 residues. Germline assignment: CDR1 MNHNS and CDR2 SASEGT. For the CDR3, the DNA is TGTGCCAGCAGTGATAGTTACCCCAGACTAGCGGGGGACACAGATACGCAGTATTTT. It yields the protein CASSDSYPRLAGDTDTQYF.

This chain links TRBV10-3 with TRBJ1-1; 8 bases are shared with TRBD1. Per germline, CDR1 ENHRY and CDR2 SYGVKD. CDR3 length equals 15 residues. After removal of 3 bases from V and 1 base from J, the junction contained 4 bases not matched to a gene. The CDR3 nucleotides read TGTGCCATCAGTGATGGGCAGGGGGCGAACACTGAAGCTTTCTTT. It translates to CAISDGQGANTEAFF.